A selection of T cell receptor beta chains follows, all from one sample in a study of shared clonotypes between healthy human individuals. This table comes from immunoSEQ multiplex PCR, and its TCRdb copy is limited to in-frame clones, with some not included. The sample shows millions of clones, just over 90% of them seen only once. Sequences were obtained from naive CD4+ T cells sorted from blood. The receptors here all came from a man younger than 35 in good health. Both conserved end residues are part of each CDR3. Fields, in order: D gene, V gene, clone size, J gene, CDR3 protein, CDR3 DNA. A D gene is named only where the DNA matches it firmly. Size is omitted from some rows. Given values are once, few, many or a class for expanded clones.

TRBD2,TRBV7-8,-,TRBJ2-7,CASSGAGGGYEQYF,TGTGCCAGCAGTGGAGCGGGAGGAGGGTACGAGCAGTACTTC
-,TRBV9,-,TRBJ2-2,CASSVGGANTGELFF,TGTGCCAGCAGCGTAGGGGGGGCCAACACCGGGGAGCTGTTTTTT
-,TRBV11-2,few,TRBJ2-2,CASSRARADLTGELFF,TGTGCCAGCAGCCGTGCCCGGGCTGATCTCACCGGGGAGCTGTTTTTT
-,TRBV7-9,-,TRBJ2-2,CASSFYGSGNTGELFF,TGTGCCAGCAGCTTCTACGGGAGCGGGAACACCGGGGAGCTGTTTTTT
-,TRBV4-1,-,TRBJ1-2,CASSQGQYGYTF,TGCGCCAGCAGCCAAGGGCAATATGGCTACACCTTC
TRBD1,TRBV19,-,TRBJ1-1,CASSIADRGNTEAFF,TGTGCCAGTAGTATCGCGGACAGGGGGAACACTGAAGCTTTCTTT
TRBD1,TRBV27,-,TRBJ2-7,CASSPRTGSYEQYF,TGTGCCAGCAGTCCACGGACAGGTTCCTACGAGCAGTACTTC
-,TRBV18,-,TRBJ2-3,CASSSSSDTQYF,TGTGCCAGCTCATCTTCATCAGATACGCAGTATTTT
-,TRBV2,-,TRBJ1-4,CASTEVEKLFF,TGTGCCAGCACTGAGGTAGAAAAACTGTTTTTT
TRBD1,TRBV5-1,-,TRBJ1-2,CASSWDWGTGYGYTF,TGCGCCAGCAGCTGGGATTGGGGGACAGGGTATGGCTACACCTTC
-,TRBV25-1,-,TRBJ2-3,CASTLTDTQYF,TGTGCCAGCACATTAACAGATACGCAGTATTTT
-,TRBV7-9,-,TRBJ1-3,CASSFLGDSGNTIYF,TGTGCCAGCAGCTTCCTAGGGGACTCTGGAAACACCATATATTTT
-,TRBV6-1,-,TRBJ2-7,CASSDSKPGAYEQYF,TGTGCCAGCAGTGACTCAAAACCCGGAGCCTACGAGCAGTACTTC
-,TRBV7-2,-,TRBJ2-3,CASSLGGANTDTQYF,TGTGCCAGCAGCCTTGGGGGGGCTAACACAGATACGCAGTATTTT
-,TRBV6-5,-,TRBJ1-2,CASRRPGARYYGYTF,TGTGCCAGCAGACGTCCGGGAGCTCGATACTATGGCTACACCTTC
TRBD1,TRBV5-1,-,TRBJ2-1,CASSQGAYNEQFF,TGCGCCAGCAGCCAGGGGGCGTACAATGAGCAGTTCTTC
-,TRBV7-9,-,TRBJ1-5,CASSFGDTSNQPQHF,TGTGCCAGCAGTTTCGGCGACACTAGCAATCAGCCCCAGCATTTT
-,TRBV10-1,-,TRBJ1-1,CASSVGRYTEAFF,TGCGCCAGCAGTGTGGGGCGGTACACTGAAGCTTTCTTT
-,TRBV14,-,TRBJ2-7,CASSQEPGKYEQYF,TGTGCCAGCAGCCAAGAACCGGGGAAATACGAGCAGTACTTC
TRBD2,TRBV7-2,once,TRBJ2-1,CASSLVRTSGKSSYNEQFF,TGTGCCAGCAGCTTAGTCCGGACTAGCGGGAAAAGCTCCTACAATGAGCAGTTCTTC
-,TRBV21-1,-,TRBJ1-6,CASSKEVFGIQELFNSPLHF,TGTGCCAGCAGCAAAGAGGTCTTTGGTATTCAGGAGTTATTTAATTCACCCCTCCACTTT
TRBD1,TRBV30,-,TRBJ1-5,CAWSTRGQGLRQPQHF,TGTGCCTGGAGTACCCGGGGACAGGGGCTTAGGCAGCCCCAGCATTTT
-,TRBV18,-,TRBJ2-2,CASSPQGNWAGELFF,TGTGCCAGCTCACCACAGGGGAATTGGGCCGGGGAGCTGTTTTTT
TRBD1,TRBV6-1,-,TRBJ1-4,CASSEGGQSTEKLFF,TGTGCCAGCAGTGAAGGGGGACAGTCCACCGAAAAACTGTTTTTT
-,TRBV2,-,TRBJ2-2,CASSEQGWELFF,TGTGCCAGCAGTGAACAGGGTTGGGAGCTGTTTTTT
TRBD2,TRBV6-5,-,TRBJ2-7,CASSSGLAYYEQYF,TGTGCCAGCAGTTCAGGACTAGCGTACTACGAGCAGTACTTC
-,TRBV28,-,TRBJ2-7,CASSLRSAGFDYEQYF,TGTGCCAGCAGTTTAAGATCGGCTGGGTTCGACTACGAGCAGTACTTC
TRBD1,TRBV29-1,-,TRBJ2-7,CSVGAGTGGYEQYF,TGCAGCGTTGGTGCCGGGACAGGGGGGTACGAGCAGTACTTC